These T cell receptor beta chains were read from a single sample in a study of OX40 agonist ivuxolimab in advanced cancers. The protocol was immunoSEQ multiplex PCR, while the TCRdb copy is restricted to in-frame clones and leaves out a portion. The table lists 80,000 to 100,000 clones, less than 95% of them singletons. This specimen consisted of CD4+ or CD8+ T cells sorted from blood, obtained in a trial of the OX40 agonist ivuxolimab. Receptor source: an adult with an advanced solid tumor such as melanoma, head and neck, liver or kidney cancer. The CDR3 runs from the conserved cysteine through the conserved F or W. D genes are given only for firm matches. Rows may omit the clone size; those that give it use once, few, many or a size class.

CDR3aa: CASSLRVEVYAEAFF
CDR3nt: TGTGCCAGCAGTTTAAGAGTTGAGGTCTACGCTGAAGCTTTCTTT
abundance: NA
d_gene: NA
j_gene: TRBJ1-1
v_gene: TRBV28

CDR3aa: CASSAWTRAGEQFF
CDR3nt: TGTGCCAGCAGCGCCTGGACTAGAGCGGGTGAGCAGTTCTTC
abundance: NA
d_gene: TRBD2
j_gene: TRBJ2-1
v_gene: TRBV7-2

CDR3aa: CASSSIWGPGNTIYF
CDR3nt: TGTGCCAGCAGCTCCATCTGGGGGCCTGGAAACACCATATATTTT
abundance: NA
d_gene: NA
j_gene: TRBJ1-3
v_gene: TRBV6-1

CDR3aa: CAISEGENQPQHF
CDR3nt: TGTGCCATCAGTGAAGGGGAAAATCAGCCCCAGCATTTT
abundance: NA
d_gene: NA
j_gene: TRBJ1-5
v_gene: TRBV10-3

CDR3aa: CASSQHTDVGPYQPQHF
CDR3nt: TGCGCCAGCAGCCAACATACAGACGTGGGTCCGTATCAGCCCCAGCATTTT
abundance: NA
d_gene: NA
j_gene: TRBJ1-5
v_gene: TRBV4-3

CDR3aa: CASSPGGGASTDTQYF
CDR3nt: TGTGCTAGCAGCCCGGGGGGAGGGGCTAGCACAGATACGCAGTATTTT
abundance: NA
d_gene: TRBD2
j_gene: TRBJ2-3
v_gene: TRBV7-7

CDR3aa: CASSQYRDLGAETQYF
CDR3nt: TGCGCCAGCAGCCAATACCGGGACCTAGGGGCCGAGACCCAGTACTTC
abundance: NA
d_gene: NA
j_gene: TRBJ2-5
v_gene: TRBV4-1

CDR3aa: CASSSLPDRSYEQYF
CDR3nt: TGTGCCAGCTCATCCCTCCCGGACAGGTCCTACGAGCAGTACTTC
abundance: NA
d_gene: TRBD1
j_gene: TRBJ2-7
v_gene: TRBV18

CDR3aa: CASSAFLAGFTDTQYF
CDR3nt: TGTGCCAGCAGCGCCTTCCTAGCGGGATTCACAGATACGCAGTATTTT
abundance: once
d_gene: TRBD2
j_gene: TRBJ2-3
v_gene: TRBV7-2

CDR3aa: CASSPDRSGNTIYF
CDR3nt: TGTGCTAGCAGCCCCGACAGGTCTGGAAACACCATATATTTT
abundance: NA
d_gene: NA
j_gene: TRBJ1-3
v_gene: TRBV7-7

CDR3aa: CASSIRDPGEAFF
CDR3nt: TGTGCCAGTAGTATAAGAGATCCAGGAGAAGCTTTCTTT
abundance: NA
d_gene: NA
j_gene: TRBJ1-1
v_gene: TRBV19

CDR3aa: CASSPLLSTDTQYF
CDR3nt: TGTGCCAGCTCACCCCTACTAAGCACAGATACGCAGTATTTT
abundance: once
d_gene: NA
j_gene: TRBJ2-3
v_gene: TRBV18